A single sample is the source of the 18 T cell receptor beta chains below, sequenced in a study of identifying expanded T cells in peripheral blood. The protocol was immunoSEQ multiplex PCR, while the TCRdb copy is restricted to in-frame clones and leaves out a portion. This table has approximately 100,000 clones, around nine tenths appearing once. Material: blood. The receptors were gathered from a person aged 18 to 75 in good health.

CDR3 sequence: CASGEGPSQETQYF. DNA of the CDR3: TGTGCCAGCGGAGAGGGGCCGTCCCAAGAGACCCAGTACTTC. This chain links TRBV6-1 with TRBJ2-5; D assignment may be TRBD1 or TRBD2 (5 bases each). The CDR3 runs to 14 residues. CDR1 is MNHNS and CDR2 is SASEGT in the germline V gene. V was pared by 8 bases and J by 1 base, with 14 bases between.

This chain links TRBV27 with TRBJ2-7; possible D gene TRBD2, 5 bases. Trimming took off 7 bases at V and 7 bases at J, with 14 bases between the two ends. The germline gives CDR1 MNHEY, CDR2 SMNVEV (reference sequence). CDR3 length: 12 residues. This CDR3 is CASNMPPGEQYF. CDR3 nucleotides: TGTGCCAGCAATATGCCGCCGGGGGAGCAGTACTTC.

This clone was picked up a small number of times. CDR3 sequence: CASSEVEPNNYGYTF. The CDR3 region has the DNA TGTGCCAGCAGTGAAGTGGAGCCTAATAACTATGGCTACACCTTC. This chain connects TRBV6-1 to TRBJ1-2; D remains unclear. Trimming shortened V by 1 base and J by 1 base, and 10 bases separated the two germline ends. Germline lookup yields CDR1 MNHNS and CDR2 SASEGT. CDR3 length: 15 residues.

This clone has only one observation. The chain combines TRBV6-5 with TRBJ1-1; the D gene is possibly TRBD1 (5 bases). The germline CDR1 and CDR2 sequences are MNHEY and SVGAGI. V was pared by 8 bases and J by 4 bases, with 20 bases between. This CDR3 contains 15 residues. The CDR3 here is CASQRGARDLTEAFF. Written as DNA, the CDR3 is TGTGCCAGCCAACGCGGGGCCAGAGATCTCACTGAAGCTTTCTTT.

The chain is built from TRBV6-5 and TRBJ1-2; the D gene is possibly TRBD1 (6 bases). The CDR3 covers 12 residues. Germline V gene sequence: CDR1 MNHEY, CDR2 SVGAGI. V lost 6 bases, J lost 5 bases, and 10 bases lay in between. The CDR3 coding sequence is TGTGCCAGCAGCCCCCAGGGGTATGGCTACACCTTC. As protein: CASSPQGYGYTF.

The rearrangement joins TRBV5-1 to TRBJ2-7; perhaps D is TRBD1 or TRBD2 (5 bases each). Germline CDR1 and CDR2: SGHRS and YFSETQ. V shed 4 bases and J shed 3 bases, with 17 bases lying between them. The CDR3 sequence is 15 residues long. The CDR3 DNA sequence: TGCGCCAGCAGCAATTACCGGGACCGAAGCTACGAGCAGTACTTC. The encoded protein is CASSNYRDRSYEQYF.

This chain links TRBV18 with TRBJ1-5; the match to TRBD1 covers 7 bases. The V and J ends lost 4 bases and 6 bases, in that order; junction bases with no gene match: 6. Germline CDR1 is KGHSH and CDR2 is LQKENI. The CDR3 totals 14 residues. Written as DNA, the CDR3 is TGTGCCAGCTCACTCGGACAGGAGGGTCAGCCCCAGCATTTT. It specifies CASSLGQEGQPQHF.

This chain connects TRBV6-4 to TRBJ2-3; 13 positions match TRBD2. Germline V gives CDR1 MRHNA, CDR2 SNTAGT. J lost 3 bases, V lost 0 bases, and 0 bases had no gene match. The CDR3 runs 16 residues. DNA for the CDR3: TGTGCCAGCAGTGACTCGACTAGCGGGGGGACAGATACGCAGTATTTT. Encoded protein: CASSDSTSGGTDTQYF.

This rearrangement joins TRBV18 to TRBJ2-7; 16 bases are a match to TRBD2. J gave up 3 bases and V 1 base, and 9 bases lay outside the gene matches. Per germline, CDR1 KGHSH and CDR2 LQKENI. The CDR3 runs 19 residues. CDR3 loop: CASSPLSGTSGRALYEQYF. CDR3 nucleotide sequence: TGTGCCAGCTCACCACTCAGCGGGACTAGCGGGAGGGCCCTCTACGAGCAGTACTTC.

This chain links TRBV18 with TRBJ1-3; perhaps TRBD1 as D (5 bases). Per germline, CDR1 KGHSH and CDR2 LQKENI. Trimming removed 0 bases from V and 1 base from J, with 7 bases in between. This CDR3 region has 15 residues. The CDR3 here is CASSPPGVSGNTIYF. In DNA form, the CDR3 reads TGTGCCAGCTCACCACCGGGGGTATCTGGAAACACCATATATTTT.

The V gene is TRBV10-1, the J gene TRBJ2-1; 7 bases align to TRBD1. Germline-derived CDR1 and CDR2 are WNHNN and SYGVQD (reference sequence). J was trimmed by 6 bases and V by 1 base; bases with no gene match: 6. The CDR3 sequence is 15 residues long. CDR3 amino acids: CASSELTGDRNEQFF. The CDR3 nucleotides are TGCGCCAGCAGTGAGTTAACAGGGGATCGCAATGAGCAGTTCTTC.

The gene calls are TRBV30 and TRBJ2-3, with D perhaps TRBD1 (5 bases). CDR3 length: 14 residues. V gave up 1 base and J gave up 2 bases, with 10 bases separating them. Germline V gives CDR1 GTSNPN, CDR2 SVGIG (reference sequence). CDR3 sequence (DNA): TGTGCCTGGAGTGACGCGACAGTCACAGATACGCAGTATTTT. This sequence encodes CAWSDATVTDTQYF.

On this clone: At one of its ends the junction is not consistent with the germline gene, which may arise from a read error. The chain has TRBV6-5 and TRBJ2-1; D not certain. The CDR3 sequence is 13 residues long. Germline V lookup: CDR1 MNHEY, CDR2 SVGAGI. Here the CDR3 reads CASSNSSYNEQFF. The CDR3 DNA is TGTGCCAGCAGTAACTCCTCCTACAATGAGCAGTTCTTC.

This clone turned up a few times. The V call is TRBV2, the J call TRBJ1-2; D gene uncertain. V was shortened by 3 bases and J by 0 bases, with 5 bases between the two germline ends. Germline V gives CDR1 SNHLY, CDR2 FYNNEI. This CDR3 spans 13 amino acids. CDR3 coding DNA: TGTGCCAGCAGTGACACGCCTAACTATGGCTACACCTTC. Amino acid sequence: CASSDTPNYGYTF.

The table lists this clone with a few counts. The chain employs TRBV10-2 and TRBJ2-5; 7 nucleotides match TRBD1. CDR3 length: 15 amino acids. V was clipped by 2 bases and J by 1 base; unmatched bases: 4. Germline CDR1 reads WSHSY; CDR2 reads SAAADI. CDR3 nucleotides: TGCGCCAGCAGTGAGACAGGGGCTCGCCAAGAGACCCAGTACTTC. It is translated as CASSETGARQETQYF.

This sequence joins TRBV4-3 and TRBJ2-7; 8 bases map to TRBD1. The CDR3 loop spans 15 amino acids. Per the germline V gene, CDR1 is LGHNA and CDR2 is YSLEER. V was clipped by 5 bases and J by 2 bases; unmatched bases: 8. The CDR3: CASSDWGTGTYEQYF. CDR3 sequence (DNA): TGCGCCAGCAGCGACTGGGGGACAGGTACCTACGAGCAGTACTTC.

The chain employs TRBV11-2 and TRBJ2-7, with 9 nucleotides matching TRBD1. The germline CDR1 and CDR2 sequences are SGHAT and FQNNGV. Unmatched junction bases numbered 4, after V lost 4 bases and J lost 3 bases. CDR3 length equals 14 residues. CDR3 sequence reads: CASSWDRAGYEQYF. CDR3 bases: TGTGCCAGCAGCTGGGACAGGGCAGGCTACGAGCAGTACTTC.

This chain links TRBV7-7 with TRBJ2-3, with 11 bases fitting TRBD2. Per the germline V gene, CDR1 is SSHAT and CDR2 is FNYEAQ (reference sequence). This CDR3 region has 15 residues. Germline trimming cut 1 base from V and 5 bases from J; bases unmatched to any gene: 2. The CDR3 DNA follows: TGTGCCAGCAGCTTAGGCGGACTAGCGGGAGATACGCAGTATTTT. It translates to CASSLGGLAGDTQYF.